A single sample gave rise to the 9 T cell receptor beta chains below, sequenced in a study of graft-versus-host responses after intestinal transplantation. These receptors have no known antigen. Using immunoSEQ multiplex PCR, the repertoire was profiled, and TCRdb retains in-frame clones only, with some absent. Of 50,000 to 60,000 clones in the sample, around nine tenths were seen once. The source material was unstimulated CD4+ T cells sorted from spleen or lymph node cells, sampled before transplant. The receptors originated from a human donor who was the organ donor for an intestinal transplant.

This clone was seen once. J is TRBJ2-1 and V is TRBV11-2; 12 bases match TRBD2. The CDR3 extends over 19 amino acids. J lost 8 bases, V lost 2 bases, and 16 bases had no gene match. Germline assignment: CDR1 SGHAT and CDR2 FQNNGV. CDR3 sequence reads: CASSLFVSVLAGGPDEQFF. The CDR3 bases are TGTGCCAGCAGCTTATTCGTTTCGGTTCTAGCGGGAGGGCCCGATGAGCAGTTCTTC.

This rearrangement joins TRBV28 to TRBJ1-5; no clear D. Germline lookup yields CDR1 MDHEN and CDR2 SYDVKM. The V end was cut by 1 base, the J end by 9 bases, with 10 bases between. CDR3 length: 13 amino acids. The CDR3: CASSLLGGRPQHF. In DNA, the CDR3 is TGTGCCAGCAGTTTATTGGGAGGTAGGCCCCAGCATTTT.

This chain links TRBV30 with TRBJ2-2; 8 positions agree with TRBD2. The CDR3 spans 14 residues. Per the germline V gene, CDR1 is GTSNPN and CDR2 is SVGIG (reference sequence). The trim removed 3 bases at V and 0 bases at J, leaving 0 bases unmatched. The CDR3 coding sequence is TGTGCCTGGAGAGCGGGAGCGAACACCGGGGAGCTGTTTTTT. Its protein is CAWRAGANTGELFF.

In nucleotides, the CDR3 is TGTGCCAGCAGCTTACTAGCGGGAACCTACGAGCAGTACTTC. Translated, it gives CASSLLAGTYEQYF. The chain combines TRBV7-2 with TRBJ2-7; 9 bases match TRBD2. Germline lookup yields CDR1 SGHTA and CDR2 FQGNSA. The CDR3 is made up of 14 amino acids. Trimming at V came to 2 bases and at J to 2 bases, leaving 1 base not matched to a gene.

The gene calls are TRBV6-6 and TRBJ2-7; the match to TRBD2 covers 9 bases. With V trimmed by 0 bases and J by 3 bases, 3 bases remained unmatched. This CDR3 contains 15 residues. Germline CDR1 and CDR2: MNHNY and SVGAGI (reference sequence). CDR3 residues: CASSYSSGSGYEQYF. CDR3 coding DNA: TGTGCCAGCAGTTACTCTAGCGGGAGTGGCTACGAGCAGTACTTC.

Only one count was recorded for this clone. J is TRBJ2-7 and V is TRBV13; D ambiguous. The CDR3 covers 15 residues. V dropped 5 bases and J dropped 6 bases, with 20 bases sitting between them. The germline gives CDR1 PRHDT, CDR2 FYEKMQ (reference sequence). CDR3 coding DNA: TGTGCCAGCAGCATAAAGGTCTTGGGCCTCAGCGAGCAGTACTTC. Translation gives CASSIKVLGLSEQYF.

The V and J genes are TRBV5-6 and TRBJ2-7; 13 positions agree with TRBD2. The CDR3 has 16 amino acids. The V segment lost 3 bases and the J segment 4 bases; nucleotides outside the gene matches: 7. Per germline, CDR1 SGHDT and CDR2 YYEEEE. The DNA for the CDR3 is TGTGCCAGCAGCTGGAGGACTAGCGGGAGAAGGTACGAGCAGTACTTC. It encodes CASSWRTSGRRYEQYF.

This clone is a singleton in its sample. This chain connects TRBV7-2 to TRBJ2-3; tentative D call: TRBD2 (6 bases). CDR3 length equals 17 residues. V shed 3 bases and J shed 2 bases, with 18 bases lying between them. Germline V CDR1 and CDR2: SGHTA, FQGNSA. In DNA form, the CDR3 reads TGTGCCAGCAGCTTTCTACGTGGGGCGGGGACCACAGATACGCAGTATTTT. Its translation: CASSFLRGAGTTDTQYF.

V usage is TRBV5-1 and J usage is TRBJ2-5, with 7 bases that match TRBD1. This CDR3 has 14 residues. Trimming at V came to 0 bases and at J to 1 base, leaving 0 bases not matched to a gene. Germline V gene sequence: CDR1 SGHRS, CDR2 YFSETQ. The CDR3: CASSLGDSQETQYF. The DNA for the CDR3 is TGCGCCAGCAGCTTGGGGGACAGCCAAGAGACCCAGTACTTC.